This T cell receptor (beta chain) is drawn from a study of vaccination effects on CD4 cells after COVID-19. Broader study findings: At late timepoints after vaccination, vaccine- and infection-induced clones shrank markedly. The study had few convalescent patients and no early post-infection timepoints.

This clone came up once. Antigen specificity is unknown. The method was immunoSEQ multiplex PCR; TCRdb's version includes in-frame clones alone and lacks a portion of them. In the table there are tens of thousands of clones, around 67% of which are singletons. Sequencing was preceded by expansion of antigen-specific CD4+ T cells with viral peptide pools in the ViraFEST assay. CD4+ T cells were isolated after less than 13 days of culture. The person was diagnosed with PCR-confirmed SARS-CoV-2 infection between March and December 2020. At days 3 and 7, half of the medium was exchanged for IL-2 medium. Germline CDR1 reads MNHNS; CDR2 reads SASEGT. The CDR3 has 13 residues. V was shortened by 2 bases and J by 4 bases, with 6 bases between the two germline ends.

The V gene is TRBV6-1, the J gene TRBJ2-1; no clear D gene. The sample consisted of CD4+ T cells from PBMCs cultured with a peptide pool, taken before COVID-19 vaccination. The TCR was taken from a human donor who had a prior SARS-CoV-2 infection. The CDR3 sequence is CASSEIQYNEQFF. CDR3 nucleotides: TGTGCCAGCAGTGAAATACAATACAATGAGCAGTTCTTC.